Following are 8 T cell receptor beta chains from one sample sequenced in a study of T-cell reconstitution after alpha-beta-depleted transplantation in children. It was with unique molecular identifiers that the TCRbeta library was prepared. TCRdb reanalysed the PCR reads using MiXCR and keeps one entry per CDR3 protein. The data show some 500,000 distinct CDR3 sequences, 18% seen once. This sample comprised PBMCs from the stem cell graft donor, obtained from the stem cell graft. The receptor source for this set is a human donor who donated a stem cell graft to a child with acute lymphoblastic leukemia.

V and J are TRBV11-2 and TRBJ1-2, with D hard to call. The CDR3 is 13 residues long. Trimming shortened V by 5 bases and J by 6 bases, and 13 bases separated the two germline ends. The germline gives CDR1 SGHAT, CDR2 FQNNGV. CDR3 sequence (DNA): TGTGCCAGCAGCACGCCGGACGGCGATGGCTACACCTTC. Translating it yields CASSTPDGDGYTF.

The J gene is TRBJ2-1, the V gene TRBV6-4, with D perhaps given as TRBD1 or TRBD2 (6 bases each). The CDR3 loop spans 14 amino acids. CDR1 and CDR2 (germline): MRHNA, SNTAGT. The ends were cut back, 6 bases at V and 8 bases at J, with 17 bases in the middle. CDR3 coding DNA: TGTGCCAGCAGCGGCGCGGAGGGGGGCGATGAGCAGTTCTTC. Translated: CASSGAEGGDEQFF.

This clonotype came up a few times. V is TRBV27 and J is TRBJ2-1; unclear D gene. The CDR3 is made up of 13 amino acids. Germline CDR1 MNHEY, CDR2 SMNVEV (reference sequence). Trimming took off 2 bases at V and 6 bases at J, with 8 bases between the two ends. The DNA for the CDR3 is TGTGCCAGCAGTTTAGTTAGCCCCAATGAGCAGTTCTTC. Its protein is CASSLVSPNEQFF.

The rearrangement joins TRBV3-1 to TRBJ2-7; D gene ambiguous. The V end lost 1 base, the J end lost 5 bases, and 6 bases lay between the germline ends. CDR3 length: 12 amino acids. The germline CDR1 and CDR2 sequences are LGHDT and YNNKEL (reference sequence). The CDR3 DNA is TGTGCCAGCAGCCAAGCCACCCACGAGCAGTACTTC. It specifies CASSQATHEQYF.

This clonotype has a handful of counts. This chain connects TRBV12-3 or TRBV12-4 to TRBJ2-1; 9 bases line up with TRBD1. V shed 6 bases, J shed 6 bases, and the junction held 6 bases outside the gene matches. The CDR3 sequence is 14 residues long. The CDR3 here is CASSSTDRGNEQFF. Here the CDR3 DNA reads TGTGCCAGCAGCTCAACGGACAGGGGCAATGAGCAGTTCTTC.

The rearrangement uses TRBV6-5 and TRBJ2-1, with D perhaps TRBD2 (6 bases). The CDR3 has 14 residues. The germline V and J ends were trimmed by 4 bases and 6 bases, with 13 bases remaining between them. Germline-derived CDR1 and CDR2 are MNHEY and SVGAGI. The CDR3 region is CASSSLAVSNEQFF. As DNA, the CDR3 is TGTGCCAGCAGTTCCTTAGCGGTCTCCAATGAGCAGTTCTTC.

The V gene is TRBV29-1, the J gene TRBJ1-1, with D perhaps matching TRBD1 (6 bases). In germline, CDR1 is SQVTM, CDR2 ANQGSEA. The ends were cut back, 7 bases at V and 6 bases at J, with 18 bases in the middle. The CDR3 spans 13 residues. DNA of the CDR3: TGCAGCGCCGGGCAGGGGCGTTACTCTGAAGCTTTCTTT. Translated, it gives CSAGQGRYSEAFF.

J is TRBJ2-3 and V is TRBV29-1, with 7 bases aligning to TRBD1. This CDR3 has 15 amino acids. Trimming cost V 4 bases and J 2 bases; bases outside gene matches: 9. The germline CDR1 and CDR2 sequences are SQVTM and ANQGSEA. CDR3 coding DNA: TGCAGCGTTGGACCACAGGGGATTGACACAGATACGCAGTATTTT. Protein sequence: CSVGPQGIDTDTQYF.